Sequencing of this TCR beta chain was carried out in a study of T cells in AML relapse after transplant (dated by TCRdb to about 2019). Regarding the complete study: The remission controls were clinically matched patients who stayed in long-term complete remission and had more than 3 years of follow-up. Remission samples were obtained from bone marrow collected about 1 year after HSCT from patients in whom complete remission was maintained. In patients given allogeneic HSCT for myeloid malignancy, this retrospective study looked at bone marrow T cells, examining both their TCR repertoires and their inhibitory receptor expression.

On this clonotype itself: Its antigen is currently not known. No qualities accompany the bases; no much larger clone lies one base away.

For CDR1 and CDR2, the germline V gene lists MGHDK and SYGVNS. CDR3 length: 14 amino acids, cysteine to phenylalanine. The CDR3 DNA has 42 bases and is translated from base 1. Cut back by 7 bases and 0 bases, the V and J ends lie 10 bases apart. The library relied on PCR. A modified RACE PCR protocol, rather than multiplex PCR, was used to amplify TCR alpha and beta chains from RNA. Libraries were sequenced on an Illumina MiSeq, and raw reads were demultiplexed according to sample-specific barcode combinations. Concerning the study's data processing: MiXCR software was used to identify TCR clonotypes from the sequencing reads. TCRdb reanalyzed the raw reads on its own, using fastp at Q25 for trimming and MiXCR for clone calling, and kept in-frame beta chains. Each entry is one CDR3 protein sequence, shown with its most common DNA and genes. The V and J calls, along with clone size, are taken from TCRdb and not from the paper's own processing. The sample table records around 3,500 distinct CDR3 sequences; about 10% of these occur just once. The ten largest account for roughly 30% of the sample.

The study at large found these results: TCR repertoire comparisons were based on very few samples, with only a few individuals included per group for unsorted bone marrow.

The chain is encoded by TRBV25-1 joined to TRBJ2-1; no D segment can be confidently identified. The receptor was isolated from a human donor who had a stem cell transplant for acute myeloid leukemia. After transplantation, some T cells may belong to the graft donor instead of the recipient. This specimen consisted of bone marrow, either the whole sample or a sorted T cell fraction (not recorded which), obtained in complete remission. The DNA is TGTGCCAGCATTAGCCAGAGCTCCTACAATGAGCAGTTCTTC. Translated, it gives CASISQSSYNEQFF.